This TCR beta chain was captured by sequencing in a study of neoadjuvant nivolumab and ipilimumab in lung cancer. Produced via immunoSEQ multiplex PCR; TCRdb's table is partial and in-frame only. Of 20,000 to 25,000 clones in the sample, approximately 81% are singletons; the top ten hold 20% to 25%. The CDR3 loop spans 12 amino acids. Deletions cut 7 bases from V and 1 base from J, with 7 bases between. Germline V gene lookup returns CDR1 SNHLY and CDR2 FYNNEI. This receptor was identified in an adult with non-small cell lung cancer. The chain carries TRBV2 and TRBJ1-2, with D uncertain. The sequencing used peripheral blood, collected before neoadjuvant nivolumab, alone or with ipilimumab. This CDR3 reads CASNKDNYGYTF. The CDR3 DNA follows: TGTGCCAGCAATAAGGATAACTATGGCTACACCTTC.